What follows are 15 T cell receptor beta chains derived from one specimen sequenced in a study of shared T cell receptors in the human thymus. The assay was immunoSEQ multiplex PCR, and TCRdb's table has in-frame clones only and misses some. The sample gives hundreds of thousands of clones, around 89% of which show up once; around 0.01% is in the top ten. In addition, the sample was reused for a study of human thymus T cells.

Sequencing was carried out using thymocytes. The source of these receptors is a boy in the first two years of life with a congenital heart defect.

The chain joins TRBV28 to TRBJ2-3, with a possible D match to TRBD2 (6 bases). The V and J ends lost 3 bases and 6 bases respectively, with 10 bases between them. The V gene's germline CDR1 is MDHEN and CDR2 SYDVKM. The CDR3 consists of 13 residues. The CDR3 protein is CASSLPLADTQYF. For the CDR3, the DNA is TGTGCCAGCAGTTTGCCCCTAGCGGATACGCAGTATTTT.

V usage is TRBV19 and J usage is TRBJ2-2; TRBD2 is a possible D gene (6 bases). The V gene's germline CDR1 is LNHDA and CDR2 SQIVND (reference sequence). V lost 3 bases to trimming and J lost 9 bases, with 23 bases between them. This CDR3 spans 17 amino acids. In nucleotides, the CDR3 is TGTGCCAGTAGTATTGGAGGGGTTCGGTTGGCTTCCCGGGAGCTGTTTTTT. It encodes CASSIGGVRLASRELFF. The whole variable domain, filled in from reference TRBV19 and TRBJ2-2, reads DGGITQSPKYLFRKEGQNVTLSCEQNLNHDAMYWYRQDPGQGLRLIYYSQIVNDFQKGDIAEGYSVSREKKESFPLTVTSAQKNPTAFYLCASSIGGVRLASRELFFGEGSRLTVL.

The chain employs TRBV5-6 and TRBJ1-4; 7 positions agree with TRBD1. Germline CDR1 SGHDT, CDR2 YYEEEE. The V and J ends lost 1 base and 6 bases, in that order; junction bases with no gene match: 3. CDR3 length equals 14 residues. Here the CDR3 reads CASSLSRGHEKLFF. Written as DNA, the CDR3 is TGTGCCAGCAGCTTGAGTAGGGGGCATGAAAAACTGTTTTTT.

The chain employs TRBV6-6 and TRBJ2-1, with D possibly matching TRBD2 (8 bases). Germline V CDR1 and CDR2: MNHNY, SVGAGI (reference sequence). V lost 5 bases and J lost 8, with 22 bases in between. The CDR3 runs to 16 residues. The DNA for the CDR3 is TGTGCCAGCAGTCATACCCGGGAGGGGGCTGGCGATGAGCAGTTCTTC. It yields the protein CASSHTREGAGDEQFF.

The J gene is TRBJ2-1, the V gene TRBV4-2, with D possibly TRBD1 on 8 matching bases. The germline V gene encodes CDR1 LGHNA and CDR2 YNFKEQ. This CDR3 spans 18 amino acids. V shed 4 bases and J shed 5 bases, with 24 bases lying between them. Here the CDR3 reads CASSLTGGEGRRDNEQFF. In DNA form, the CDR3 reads TGTGCCAGCAGCCTCACAGGGGGGGAGGGCCGGCGGGACAATGAGCAGTTCTTC.

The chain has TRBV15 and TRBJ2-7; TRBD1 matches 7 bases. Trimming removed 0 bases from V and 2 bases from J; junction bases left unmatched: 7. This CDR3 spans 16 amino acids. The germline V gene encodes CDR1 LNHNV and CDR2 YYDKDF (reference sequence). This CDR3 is CATSRDPRDRTYEQYF. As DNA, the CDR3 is TGTGCCACCAGCAGAGATCCCCGGGACAGAACCTACGAGCAGTACTTC.

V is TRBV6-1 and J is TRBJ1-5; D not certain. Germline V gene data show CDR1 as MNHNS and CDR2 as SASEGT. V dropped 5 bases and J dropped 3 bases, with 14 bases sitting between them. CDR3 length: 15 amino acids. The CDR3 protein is CASSHLGAYNQPQHF. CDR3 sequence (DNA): TGTGCCAGCAGTCACTTAGGAGCGTACAATCAGCCCCAGCATTTT.

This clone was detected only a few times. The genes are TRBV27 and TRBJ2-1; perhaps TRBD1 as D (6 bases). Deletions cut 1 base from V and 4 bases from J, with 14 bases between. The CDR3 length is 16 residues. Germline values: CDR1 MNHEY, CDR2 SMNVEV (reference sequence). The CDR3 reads CASSLWTATDYNEQFF. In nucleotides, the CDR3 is TGTGCCAGCAGTTTATGGACAGCTACCGATTACAATGAGCAGTTCTTC.

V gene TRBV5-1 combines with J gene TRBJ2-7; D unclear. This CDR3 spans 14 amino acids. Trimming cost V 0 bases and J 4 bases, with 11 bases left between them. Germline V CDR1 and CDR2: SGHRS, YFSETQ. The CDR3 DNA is TGCGCCAGCAGCTTGGAGACTCATGCATACGAGCAGTACTTC. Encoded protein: CASSLETHAYEQYF. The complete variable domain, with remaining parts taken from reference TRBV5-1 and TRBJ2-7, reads KAGVTQTPRYLIKTRGQQVTLSCSPISGHRSVSWYQQTPGQGLQFLFEYFSETQRNKGNFPGRFSGRQFSNSRSEMNVSTLELGDSALYLCASSLETHAYEQYFGPGTRLTVT.

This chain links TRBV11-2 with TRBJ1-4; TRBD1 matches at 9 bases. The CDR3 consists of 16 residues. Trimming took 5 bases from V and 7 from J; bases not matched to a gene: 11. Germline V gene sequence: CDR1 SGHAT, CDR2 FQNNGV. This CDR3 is CASSVDPGQGREKLFF. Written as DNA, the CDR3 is TGTGCCAGCAGCGTGGACCCGGGACAGGGACGTGAAAAACTGTTTTTT.

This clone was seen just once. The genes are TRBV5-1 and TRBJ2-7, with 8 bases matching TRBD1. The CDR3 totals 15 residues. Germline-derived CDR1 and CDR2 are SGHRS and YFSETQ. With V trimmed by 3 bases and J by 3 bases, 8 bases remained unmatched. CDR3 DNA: TGCGCCAGCAGCTGTACGGGACAGGAGGACTACGAGCAGTACTTC. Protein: CASSCTGQEDYEQYF.

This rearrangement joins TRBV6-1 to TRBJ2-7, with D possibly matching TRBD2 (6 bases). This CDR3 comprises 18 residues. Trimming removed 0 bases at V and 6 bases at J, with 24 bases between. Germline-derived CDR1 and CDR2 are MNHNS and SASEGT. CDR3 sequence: CASSEAHSGMGGGGEQYF. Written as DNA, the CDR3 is TGTGCCAGCAGTGAAGCGCATTCAGGGATGGGGGGAGGCGGCGAGCAGTACTTC.

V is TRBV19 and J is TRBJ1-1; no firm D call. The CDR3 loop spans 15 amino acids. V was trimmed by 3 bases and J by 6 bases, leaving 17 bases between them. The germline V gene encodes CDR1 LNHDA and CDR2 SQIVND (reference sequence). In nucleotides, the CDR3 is TGTGCCAGTAGTATTTCCCCACTTACAGTCCCTGAAGCTTTCTTT. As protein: CASSISPLTVPEAFF.

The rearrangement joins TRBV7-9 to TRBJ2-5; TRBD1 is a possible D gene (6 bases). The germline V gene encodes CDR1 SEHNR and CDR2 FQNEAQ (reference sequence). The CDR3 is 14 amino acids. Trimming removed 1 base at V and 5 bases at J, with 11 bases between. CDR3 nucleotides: TGTGCCAGCAGCTTAGGCAGGGGTGGGGAGACCCAGTACTTC. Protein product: CASSLGRGGETQYF.

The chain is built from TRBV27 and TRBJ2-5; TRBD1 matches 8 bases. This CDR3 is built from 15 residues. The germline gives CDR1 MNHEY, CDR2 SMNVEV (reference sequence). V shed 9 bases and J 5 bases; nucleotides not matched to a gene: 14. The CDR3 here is CASSQGATPWETQYF. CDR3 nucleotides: TGTGCCAGTTCCCAGGGGGCTACTCCCTGGGAGACCCAGTACTTC.